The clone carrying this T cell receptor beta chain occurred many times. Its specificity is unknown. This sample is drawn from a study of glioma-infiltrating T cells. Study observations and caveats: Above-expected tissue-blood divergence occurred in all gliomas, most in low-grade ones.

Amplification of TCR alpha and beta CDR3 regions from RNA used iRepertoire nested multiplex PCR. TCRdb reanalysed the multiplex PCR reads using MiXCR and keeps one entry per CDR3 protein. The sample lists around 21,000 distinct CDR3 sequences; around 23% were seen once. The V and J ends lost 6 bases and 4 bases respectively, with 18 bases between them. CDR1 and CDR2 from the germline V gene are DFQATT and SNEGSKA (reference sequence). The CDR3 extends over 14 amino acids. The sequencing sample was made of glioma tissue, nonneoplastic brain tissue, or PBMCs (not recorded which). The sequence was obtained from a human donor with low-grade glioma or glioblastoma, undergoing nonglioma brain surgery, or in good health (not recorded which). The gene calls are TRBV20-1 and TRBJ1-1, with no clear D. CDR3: CSAQRREMGTEAFF. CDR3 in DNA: TGCAGTGCCCAGAGAAGGGAAATGGGCACTGAAGCTTTCTTT.